The count of the clone carrying this TCR beta chain is one. PCR involved 60 Vbeta and 13 Jbeta primers. Measured with immunoSEQ multiplex PCR; TCRdb has only the in-frame clones, and not every one. Here the sample spans about 120,000 clones, over 65% being singletons. This CDR3 spans 14 amino acids. This specimen comes from a study of cytomegalovirus exposure and HLA in healthy donors. Source material: PBMCs. This chain uses TRBV21-1 with TRBJ2-2; TRBD2, the table's D call, was not compared with the DNA. TRBV21-1 is noted as a pseudogene. This receptor was identified in a man aged 25 to 40 in good health and CMV-seronegative. This chain's CDR3 is CASTPFRDTGELFF. The CDR3 nucleotides read TGTGCCAGCACCCCATTCCGAGACACCGGGGAGCTGTTTTTT.